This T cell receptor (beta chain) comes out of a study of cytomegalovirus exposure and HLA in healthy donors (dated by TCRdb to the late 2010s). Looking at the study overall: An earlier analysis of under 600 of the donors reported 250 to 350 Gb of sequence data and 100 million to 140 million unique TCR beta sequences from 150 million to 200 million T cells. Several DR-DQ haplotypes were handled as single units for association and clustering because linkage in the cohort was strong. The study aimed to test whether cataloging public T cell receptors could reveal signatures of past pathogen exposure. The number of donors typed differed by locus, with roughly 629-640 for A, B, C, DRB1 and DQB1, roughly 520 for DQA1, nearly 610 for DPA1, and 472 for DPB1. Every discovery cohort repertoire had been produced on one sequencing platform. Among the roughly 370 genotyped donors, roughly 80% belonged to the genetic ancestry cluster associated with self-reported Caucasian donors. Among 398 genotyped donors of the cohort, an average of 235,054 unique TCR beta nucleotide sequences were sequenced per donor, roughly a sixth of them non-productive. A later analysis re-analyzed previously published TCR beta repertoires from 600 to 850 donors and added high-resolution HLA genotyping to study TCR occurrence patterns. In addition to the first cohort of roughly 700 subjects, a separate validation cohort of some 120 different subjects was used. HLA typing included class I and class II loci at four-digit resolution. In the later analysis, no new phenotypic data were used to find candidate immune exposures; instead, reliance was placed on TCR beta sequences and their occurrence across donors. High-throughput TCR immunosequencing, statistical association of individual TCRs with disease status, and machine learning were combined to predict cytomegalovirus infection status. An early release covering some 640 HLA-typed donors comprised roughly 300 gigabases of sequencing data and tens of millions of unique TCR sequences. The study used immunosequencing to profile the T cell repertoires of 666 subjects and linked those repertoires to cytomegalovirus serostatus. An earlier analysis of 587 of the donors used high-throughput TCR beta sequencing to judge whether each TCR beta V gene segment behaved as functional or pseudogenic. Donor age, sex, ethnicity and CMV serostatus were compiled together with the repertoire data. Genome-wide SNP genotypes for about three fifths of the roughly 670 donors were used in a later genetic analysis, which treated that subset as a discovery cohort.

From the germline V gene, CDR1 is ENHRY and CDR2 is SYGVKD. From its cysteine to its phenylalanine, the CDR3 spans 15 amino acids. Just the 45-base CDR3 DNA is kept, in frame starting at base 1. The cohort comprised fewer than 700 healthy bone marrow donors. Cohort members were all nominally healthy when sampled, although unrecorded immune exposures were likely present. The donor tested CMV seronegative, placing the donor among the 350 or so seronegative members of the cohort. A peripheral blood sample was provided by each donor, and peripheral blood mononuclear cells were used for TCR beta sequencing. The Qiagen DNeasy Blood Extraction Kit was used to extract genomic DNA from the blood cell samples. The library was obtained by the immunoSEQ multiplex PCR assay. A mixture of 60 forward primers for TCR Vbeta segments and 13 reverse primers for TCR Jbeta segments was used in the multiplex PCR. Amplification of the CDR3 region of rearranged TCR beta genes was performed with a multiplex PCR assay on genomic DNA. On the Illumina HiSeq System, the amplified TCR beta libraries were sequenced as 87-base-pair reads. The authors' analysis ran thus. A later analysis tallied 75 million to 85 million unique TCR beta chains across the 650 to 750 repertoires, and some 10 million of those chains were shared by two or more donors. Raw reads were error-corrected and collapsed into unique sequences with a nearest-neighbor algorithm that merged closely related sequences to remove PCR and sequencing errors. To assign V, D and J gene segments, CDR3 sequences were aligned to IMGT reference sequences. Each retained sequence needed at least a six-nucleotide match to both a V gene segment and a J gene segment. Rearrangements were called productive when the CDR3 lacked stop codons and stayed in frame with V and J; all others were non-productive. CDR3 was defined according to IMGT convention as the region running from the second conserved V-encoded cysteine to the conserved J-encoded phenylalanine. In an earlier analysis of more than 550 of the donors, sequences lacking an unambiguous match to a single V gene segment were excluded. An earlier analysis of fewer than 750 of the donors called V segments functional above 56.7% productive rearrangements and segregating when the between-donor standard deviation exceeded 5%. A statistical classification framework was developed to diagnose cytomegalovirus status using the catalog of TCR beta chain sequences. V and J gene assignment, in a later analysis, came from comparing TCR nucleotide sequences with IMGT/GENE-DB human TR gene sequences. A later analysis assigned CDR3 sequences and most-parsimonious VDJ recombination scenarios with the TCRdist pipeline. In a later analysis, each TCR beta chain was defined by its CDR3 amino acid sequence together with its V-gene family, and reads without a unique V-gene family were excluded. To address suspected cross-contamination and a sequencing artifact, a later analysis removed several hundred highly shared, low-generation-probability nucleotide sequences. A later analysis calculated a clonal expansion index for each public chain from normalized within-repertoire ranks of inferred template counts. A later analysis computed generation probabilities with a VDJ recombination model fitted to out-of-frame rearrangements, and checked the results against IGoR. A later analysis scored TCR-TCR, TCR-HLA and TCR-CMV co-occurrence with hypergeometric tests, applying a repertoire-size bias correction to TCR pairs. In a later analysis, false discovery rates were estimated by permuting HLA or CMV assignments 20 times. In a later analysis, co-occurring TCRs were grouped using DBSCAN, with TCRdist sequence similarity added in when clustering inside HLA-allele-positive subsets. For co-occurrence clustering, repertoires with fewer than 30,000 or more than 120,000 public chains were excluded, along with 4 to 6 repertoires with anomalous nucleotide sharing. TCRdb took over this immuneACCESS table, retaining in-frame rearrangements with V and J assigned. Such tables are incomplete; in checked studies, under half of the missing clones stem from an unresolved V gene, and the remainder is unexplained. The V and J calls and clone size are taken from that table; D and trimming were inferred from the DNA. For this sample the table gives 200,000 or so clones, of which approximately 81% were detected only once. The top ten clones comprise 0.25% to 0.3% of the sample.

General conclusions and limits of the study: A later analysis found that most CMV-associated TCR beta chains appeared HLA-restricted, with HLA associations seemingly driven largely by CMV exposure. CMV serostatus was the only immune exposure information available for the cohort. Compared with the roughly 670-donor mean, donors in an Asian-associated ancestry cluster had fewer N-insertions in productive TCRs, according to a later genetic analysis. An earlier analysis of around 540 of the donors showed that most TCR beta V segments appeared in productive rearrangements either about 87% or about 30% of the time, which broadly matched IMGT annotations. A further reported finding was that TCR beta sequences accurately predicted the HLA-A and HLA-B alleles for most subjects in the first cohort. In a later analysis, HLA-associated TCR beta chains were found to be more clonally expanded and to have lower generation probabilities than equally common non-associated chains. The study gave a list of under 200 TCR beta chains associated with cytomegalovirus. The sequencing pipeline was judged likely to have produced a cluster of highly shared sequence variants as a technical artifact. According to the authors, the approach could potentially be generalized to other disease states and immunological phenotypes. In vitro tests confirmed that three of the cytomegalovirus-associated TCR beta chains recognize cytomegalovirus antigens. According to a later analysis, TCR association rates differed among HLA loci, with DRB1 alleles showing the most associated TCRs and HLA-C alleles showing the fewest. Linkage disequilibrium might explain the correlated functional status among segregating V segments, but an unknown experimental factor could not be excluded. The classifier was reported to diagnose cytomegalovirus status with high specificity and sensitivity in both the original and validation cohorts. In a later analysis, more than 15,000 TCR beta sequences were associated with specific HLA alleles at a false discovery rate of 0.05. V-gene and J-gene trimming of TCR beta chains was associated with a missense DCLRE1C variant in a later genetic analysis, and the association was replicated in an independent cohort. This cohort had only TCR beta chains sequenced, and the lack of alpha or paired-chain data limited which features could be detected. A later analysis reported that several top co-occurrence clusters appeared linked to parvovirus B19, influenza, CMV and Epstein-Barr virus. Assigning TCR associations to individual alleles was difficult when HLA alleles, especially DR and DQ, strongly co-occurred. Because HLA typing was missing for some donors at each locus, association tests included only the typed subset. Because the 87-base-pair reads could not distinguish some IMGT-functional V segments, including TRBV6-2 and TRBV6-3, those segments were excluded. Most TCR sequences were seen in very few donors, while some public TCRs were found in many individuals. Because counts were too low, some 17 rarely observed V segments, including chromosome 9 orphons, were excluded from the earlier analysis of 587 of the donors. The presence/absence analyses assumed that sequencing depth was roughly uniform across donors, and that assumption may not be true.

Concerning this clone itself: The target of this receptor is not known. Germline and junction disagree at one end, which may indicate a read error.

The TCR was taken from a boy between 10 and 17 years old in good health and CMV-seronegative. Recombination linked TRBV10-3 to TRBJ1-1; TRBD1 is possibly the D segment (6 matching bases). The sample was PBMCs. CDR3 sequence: CAIREGREGGTEAFF. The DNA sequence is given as TGTGCCATCCGTGAAGGTCGGGAAGGGGGCACTGAAGCTTTCTTT.